Described below is a single T cell receptor beta chain sequence and its context. This table comes from immunoSEQ multiplex PCR, and its TCRdb copy is limited to in-frame clones, with some not included. The table lists fewer than 1.4 million clones, 75% to 80% of them singletons, with around 0.6% in the top ten. This sample stems from a study of shared clonotypes between healthy human individuals. The sample taken for sequencing was memory CD4+ T cells from PBMCs. Subset of the sample: CD45RA-negative fraction. This sequence originates from a young man in good health. Some clones in this sample may be carry-over from other donors' samples.

This chain's CDR3 is CASSLHGTSSYEQYF. CDR3 DNA sequence: TGTGCCAGCAGCCTTCACGGGACGTCCTCCTACGAGCAGTACTTC. The J gene is TRBJ2-7, the V gene TRBV7-2; either TRBD1 or TRBD2 may supply D (5 bases each). The ends were cut back, 5 bases at V and 0 bases at J, with 14 bases in the middle. This CDR3 is 15 amino acids long. CDR1 is SGHTA and CDR2 is FQGNSA in the germline V gene.